The source of this TCR beta chain is a study of blood T cell repertoires in COVID-19. About the study: Samples representing acute and convalescent COVID-19 were sourced from the United States, Italy and Spain. Sample material is recorded as cDNA or gDNA derived from T cells, B-cell-depleted T cells, or PBMCs.

The data were produced by immunoSEQ multiplex PCR, yet TCRdb's version contains in-frame clones alone and is incomplete. The table includes about 160,000 clones, roughly 93% detected once. Details on this clone: Compared with germline, one end of the junction differs, possibly owing to a read error.

From germline, CDR1 is MNHEY and CDR2 SVGEGT. This CDR3 is 16 amino acids long. This rearrangement joins TRBV6-2 or TRBV6-3 to TRBJ1-1; no clear D. The receptor comes from a woman aged 60 to 75 with COVID-19, enrolled during active disease. What was sequenced was peripheral blood. The CDR3 reads CVSSWYEVGKDTEAFF. CDR3 nucleotide sequence: TGTGTCAGCAGTTGGTATGAGGTAGGAAAAGACACTGAAGCTTTCTTT.